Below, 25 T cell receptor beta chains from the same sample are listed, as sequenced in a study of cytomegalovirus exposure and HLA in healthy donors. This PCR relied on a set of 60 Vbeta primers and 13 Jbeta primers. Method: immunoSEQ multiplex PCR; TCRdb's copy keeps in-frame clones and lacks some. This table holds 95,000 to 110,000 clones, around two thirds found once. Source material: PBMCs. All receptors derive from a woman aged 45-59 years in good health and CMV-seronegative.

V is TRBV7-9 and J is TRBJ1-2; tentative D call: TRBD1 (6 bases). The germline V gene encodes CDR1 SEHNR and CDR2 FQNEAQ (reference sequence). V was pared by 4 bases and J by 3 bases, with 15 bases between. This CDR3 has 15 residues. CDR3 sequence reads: CASSWPPQGDYGYTF. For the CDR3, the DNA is TGTGCCAGCAGCTGGCCCCCACAGGGCGACTATGGCTACACCTTC.

Written as DNA, the CDR3 is TGTGCCAGCAGTGAAGCGCGGCAGGGAGGATTCTATGGCTACACCTTC. It specifies CASSEARQGGFYGYTF. This chain links TRBV2 with TRBJ1-2; maybe TRBD1 (5 bases). Trimming took off 0 bases at V and 4 bases at J, with 15 bases between the two ends. There are 16 residues in the CDR3. Germline CDR1 is SNHLY and CDR2 is FYNNEI.

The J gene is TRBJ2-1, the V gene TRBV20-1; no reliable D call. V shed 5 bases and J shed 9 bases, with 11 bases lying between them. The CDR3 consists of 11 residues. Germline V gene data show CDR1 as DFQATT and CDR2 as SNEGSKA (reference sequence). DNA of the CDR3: TGCAGTGCTGCGATTTCTACTGAGCAGTTCTTC. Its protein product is CSAAISTEQFF.

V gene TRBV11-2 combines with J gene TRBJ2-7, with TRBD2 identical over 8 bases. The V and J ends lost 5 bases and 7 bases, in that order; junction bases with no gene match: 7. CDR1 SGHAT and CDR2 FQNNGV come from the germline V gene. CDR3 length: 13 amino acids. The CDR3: CASSGLALNEQYF. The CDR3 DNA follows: TGTGCCAGCAGCGGACTAGCTTTGAATGAGCAGTACTTC.

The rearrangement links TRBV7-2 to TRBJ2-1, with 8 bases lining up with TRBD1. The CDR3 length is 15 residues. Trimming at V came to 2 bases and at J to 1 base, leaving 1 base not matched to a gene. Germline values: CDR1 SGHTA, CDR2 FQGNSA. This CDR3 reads CASSLNRGSYNEQFF. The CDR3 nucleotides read TGTGCCAGCAGCTTAAACAGGGGGTCCTACAATGAGCAGTTCTTC.

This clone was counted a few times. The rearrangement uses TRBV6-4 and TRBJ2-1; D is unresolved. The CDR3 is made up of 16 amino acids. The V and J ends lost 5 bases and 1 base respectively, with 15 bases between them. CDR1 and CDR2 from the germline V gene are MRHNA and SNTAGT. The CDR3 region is CASSQFSFSSYNEQFF. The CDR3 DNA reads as TGTGCCAGCAGTCAATTTAGCTTTTCTTCCTACAATGAGCAGTTCTTC.

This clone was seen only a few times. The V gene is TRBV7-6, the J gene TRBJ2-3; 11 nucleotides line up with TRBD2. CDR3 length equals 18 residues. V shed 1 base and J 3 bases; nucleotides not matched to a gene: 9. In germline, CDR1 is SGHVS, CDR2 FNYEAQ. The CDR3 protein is CASSLDPLAGGYTDTQYF. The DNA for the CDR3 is TGTGCCAGCAGCTTAGACCCCCTAGCGGGGGGCTATACAGATACGCAGTATTTT. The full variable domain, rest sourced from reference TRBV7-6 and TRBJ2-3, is GAGVSQSPRYKVTKRGQDVALRCDPISGHVSLYWYRQALGQGPEFLTYFNYEAQQDKSGLPNDRFSAERPEGSISTLTIQRTEQRDSAMYRCASSLDPLAGGYTDTQYFGPGTRLTVL.

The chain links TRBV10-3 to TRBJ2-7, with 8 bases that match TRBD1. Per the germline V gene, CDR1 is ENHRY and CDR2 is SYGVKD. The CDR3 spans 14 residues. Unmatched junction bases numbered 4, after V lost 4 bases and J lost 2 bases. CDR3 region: CAISGGTGTYEQYF. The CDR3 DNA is TGTGCCATCAGTGGCGGGACAGGCACCTACGAGCAGTACTTC.

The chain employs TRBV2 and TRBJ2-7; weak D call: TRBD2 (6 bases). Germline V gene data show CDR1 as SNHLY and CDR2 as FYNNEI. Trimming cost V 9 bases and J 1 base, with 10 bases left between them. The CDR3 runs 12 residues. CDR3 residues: CARRLGSYEQYF. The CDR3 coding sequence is TGTGCCAGAAGACTAGGATCCTACGAGCAGTACTTC.

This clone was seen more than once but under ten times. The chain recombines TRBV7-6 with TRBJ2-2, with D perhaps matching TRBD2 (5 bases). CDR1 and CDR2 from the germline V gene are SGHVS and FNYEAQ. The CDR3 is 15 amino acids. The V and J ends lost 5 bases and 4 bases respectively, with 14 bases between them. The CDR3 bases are TGTGCCAGCAGCCATTCACTAGACCCCACCGGGGAGCTGTTTTTT. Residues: CASSHSLDPTGELFF. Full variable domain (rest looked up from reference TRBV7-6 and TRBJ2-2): GAGVSQSPRYKVTKRGQDVALRCDPISGHVSLYWYRQALGQGPEFLTYFNYEAQQDKSGLPNDRFSAERPEGSISTLTIQRTEQRDSAMYRCASSHSLDPTGELFFGEGSRLTVL.

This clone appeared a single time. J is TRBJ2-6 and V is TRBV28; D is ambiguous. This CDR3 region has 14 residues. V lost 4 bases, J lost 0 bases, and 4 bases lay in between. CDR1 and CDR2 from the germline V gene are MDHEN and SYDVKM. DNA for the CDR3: TGTGCCAGCAGTTGGAGCTCTGGGGCCAACGTCCTGACTTTC. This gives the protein CASSWSSGANVLTF.

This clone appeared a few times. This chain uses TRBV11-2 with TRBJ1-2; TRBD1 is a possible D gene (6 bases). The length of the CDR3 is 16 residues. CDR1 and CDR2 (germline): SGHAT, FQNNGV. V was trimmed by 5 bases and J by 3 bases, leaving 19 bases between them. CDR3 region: CASSPFGGAMDYGYTF. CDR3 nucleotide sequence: TGTGCCAGCAGCCCCTTTGGGGGGGCAATGGACTATGGCTACACCTTC. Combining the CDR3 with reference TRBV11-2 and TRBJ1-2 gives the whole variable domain EAGVAQSPRYKIIEKRQSVAFWCNPISGHATLYWYQQILGQGPKLLIQFQNNGVVDDSQLPKDRFSAERLKGVDSTLKIQPAKLEDSAVYLCASSPFGGAMDYGYTFGSGTRLTVV.

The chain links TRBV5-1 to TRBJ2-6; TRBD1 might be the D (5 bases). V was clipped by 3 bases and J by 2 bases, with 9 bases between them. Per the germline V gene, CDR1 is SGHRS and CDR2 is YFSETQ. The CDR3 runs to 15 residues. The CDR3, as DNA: TGCGCCAGCAGCTCGACCAGGGCTGGGGCCAACGTCCTGACTTTC. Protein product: CASSSTRAGANVLTF.

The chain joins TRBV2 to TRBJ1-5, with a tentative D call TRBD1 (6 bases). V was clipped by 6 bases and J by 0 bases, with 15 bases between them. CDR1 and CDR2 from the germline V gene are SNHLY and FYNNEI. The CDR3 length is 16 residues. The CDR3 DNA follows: TGTGCCAGCAGGGGGGCAGGGTCGGGTAGCAATCAGCCCCAGCATTTT. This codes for CASRGAGSGSNQPQHF. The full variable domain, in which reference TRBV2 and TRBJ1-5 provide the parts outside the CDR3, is EPEVTQTPSHQVTQMGQEVILRCVPISNHLYFYWYRQILGQKVEFLVSFYNNEISEKSEIFDDQFSVERPDGSNFTLKIRSTKLEDSAMYFCASRGAGSGSNQPQHFGDGTRLSIL.

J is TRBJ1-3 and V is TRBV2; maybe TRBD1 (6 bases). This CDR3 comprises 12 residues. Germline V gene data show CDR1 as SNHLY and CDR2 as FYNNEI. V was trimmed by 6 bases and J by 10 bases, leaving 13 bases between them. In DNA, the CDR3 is TGTGCCAGCAGCCAGGGGATGACGACCATATATTTT. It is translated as CASSQGMTTIYF.

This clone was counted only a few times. CDR3 coding DNA: TGTGCCAGCAGCTCCTCTCCCAGGGGGGCCCGTTTTGGCTACACCTTC. Encoded protein: CASSSSPRGARFGYTF. This chain connects TRBV7-9 to TRBJ1-2, with 7 bases matching TRBD1. The ends lost 4 bases at V and 7 bases at J; junction bases unmatched: 15. Germline loops: CDR1 SEHNR, CDR2 FQNEAQ (reference sequence). This CDR3 comprises 16 residues.

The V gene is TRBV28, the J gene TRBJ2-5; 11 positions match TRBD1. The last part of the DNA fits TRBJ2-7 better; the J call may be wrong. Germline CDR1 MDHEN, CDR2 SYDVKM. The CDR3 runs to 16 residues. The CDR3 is CASRTTGTGGPYEQYF. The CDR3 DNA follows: TGTGCCAGCAGGACAACCGGGACAGGGGGTCCCTACGAGCAGTACTTC.

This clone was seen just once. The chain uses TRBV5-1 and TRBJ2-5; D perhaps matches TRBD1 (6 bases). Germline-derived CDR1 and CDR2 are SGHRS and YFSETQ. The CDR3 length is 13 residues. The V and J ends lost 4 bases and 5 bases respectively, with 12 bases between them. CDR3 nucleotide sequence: TGCGCCAGCAGCAGTACAGGGTCCGAGACCCAGTACTTC. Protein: CASSSTGSETQYF. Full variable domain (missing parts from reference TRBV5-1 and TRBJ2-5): KAGVTQTPRYLIKTRGQQVTLSCSPISGHRSVSWYQQTPGQGLQFLFEYFSETQRNKGNFPGRFSGRQFSNSRSEMNVSTLELGDSALYLCASSSTGSETQYFGPGTRLLVL.

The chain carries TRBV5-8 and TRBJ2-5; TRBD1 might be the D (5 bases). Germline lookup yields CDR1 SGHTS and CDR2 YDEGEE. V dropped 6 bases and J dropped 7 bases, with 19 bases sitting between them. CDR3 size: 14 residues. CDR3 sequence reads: CASTTGRPRGTQYF. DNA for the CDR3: TGTGCCAGCACCACTGGACGCCCAAGGGGGACCCAGTACTTC.

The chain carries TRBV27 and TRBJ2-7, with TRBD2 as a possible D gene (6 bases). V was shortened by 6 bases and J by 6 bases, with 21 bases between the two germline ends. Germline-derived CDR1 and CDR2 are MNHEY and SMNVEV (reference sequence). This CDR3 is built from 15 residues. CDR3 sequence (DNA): TGTGCCAGCAGCTCAACGCCGGGACTTATAACCGAGCAGTACTTC. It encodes CASSSTPGLITEQYF.

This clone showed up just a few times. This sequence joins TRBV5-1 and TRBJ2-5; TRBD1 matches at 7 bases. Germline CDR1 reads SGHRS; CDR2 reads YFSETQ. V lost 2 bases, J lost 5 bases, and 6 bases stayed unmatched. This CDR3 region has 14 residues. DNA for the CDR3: TGCGCCAGCAGCTTAAGGACAGGCGTGGAGACCCAGTACTTC. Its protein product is CASSLRTGVETQYF.

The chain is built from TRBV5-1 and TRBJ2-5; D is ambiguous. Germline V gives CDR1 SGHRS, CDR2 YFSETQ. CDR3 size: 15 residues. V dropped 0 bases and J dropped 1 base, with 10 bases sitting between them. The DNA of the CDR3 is TGCGCCAGCAGCTTGGACAACCCAACCCAAGAGACCCAGTACTTC. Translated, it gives CASSLDNPTQETQYF.

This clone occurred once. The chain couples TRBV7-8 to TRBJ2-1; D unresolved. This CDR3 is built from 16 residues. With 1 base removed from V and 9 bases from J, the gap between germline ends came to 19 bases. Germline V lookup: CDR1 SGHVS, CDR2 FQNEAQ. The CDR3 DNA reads TGTGCCAGCAGCTTAGTTTCAGCCCCGTCCTCGGGTGAGCAGTTCTTC. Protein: CASSLVSAPSSGEQFF.

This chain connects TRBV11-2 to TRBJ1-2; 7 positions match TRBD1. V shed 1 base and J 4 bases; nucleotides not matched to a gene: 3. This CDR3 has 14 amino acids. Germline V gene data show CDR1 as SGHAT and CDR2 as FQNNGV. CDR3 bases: TGTGCCAGCAGCTTAGTGACAGGGCCCTATGGCTACACCTTC. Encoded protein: CASSLVTGPYGYTF. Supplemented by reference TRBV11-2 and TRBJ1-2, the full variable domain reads EAGVAQSPRYKIIEKRQSVAFWCNPISGHATLYWYQQILGQGPKLLIQFQNNGVVDDSQLPKDRFSAERLKGVDSTLKIQPAKLEDSAVYLCASSLVTGPYGYTFGSGTRLTVV.

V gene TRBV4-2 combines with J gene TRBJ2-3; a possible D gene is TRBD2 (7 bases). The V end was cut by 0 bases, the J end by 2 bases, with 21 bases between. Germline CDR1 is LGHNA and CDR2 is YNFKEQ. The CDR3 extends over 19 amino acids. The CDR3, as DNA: TGTGCCAGCAGCCAAGATCGAGGGAGGTGGCGGGGGCACACAGATACGCAGTATTTT. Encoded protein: CASSQDRGRWRGHTDTQYF.